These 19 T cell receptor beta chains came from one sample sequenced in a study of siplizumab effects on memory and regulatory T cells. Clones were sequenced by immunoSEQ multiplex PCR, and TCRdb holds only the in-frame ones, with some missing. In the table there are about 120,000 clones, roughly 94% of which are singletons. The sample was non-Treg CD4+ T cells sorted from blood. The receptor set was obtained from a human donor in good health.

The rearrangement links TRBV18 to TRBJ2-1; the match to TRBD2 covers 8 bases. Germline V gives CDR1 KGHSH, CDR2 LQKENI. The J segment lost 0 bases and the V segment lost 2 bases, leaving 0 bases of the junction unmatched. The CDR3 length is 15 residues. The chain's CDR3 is CASSPSGSSYNEQFF. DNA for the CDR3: TGTGCCAGCTCACCAAGCGGGAGCTCCTACAATGAGCAGTTCTTC.

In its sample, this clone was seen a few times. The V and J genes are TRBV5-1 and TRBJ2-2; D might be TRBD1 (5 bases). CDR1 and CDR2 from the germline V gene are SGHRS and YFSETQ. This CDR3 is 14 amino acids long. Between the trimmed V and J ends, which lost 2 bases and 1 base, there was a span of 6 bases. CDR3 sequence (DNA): TGCGCCAGCAGCTTTACAGGGAACACCGGGGAGCTGTTTTTT. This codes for CASSFTGNTGELFF.

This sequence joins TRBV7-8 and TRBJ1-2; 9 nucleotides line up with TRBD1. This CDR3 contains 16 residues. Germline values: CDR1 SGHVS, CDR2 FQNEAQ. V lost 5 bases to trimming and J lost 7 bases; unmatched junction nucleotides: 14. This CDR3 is CASSPRDRARWSGYTF. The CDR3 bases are TGTGCCAGCAGCCCGAGGGACAGGGCAAGATGGTCTGGCTACACCTTC.

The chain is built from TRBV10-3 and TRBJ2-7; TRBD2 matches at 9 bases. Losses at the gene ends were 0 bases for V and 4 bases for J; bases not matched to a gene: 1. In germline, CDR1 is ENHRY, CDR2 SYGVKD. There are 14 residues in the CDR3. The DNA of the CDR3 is TGTGCCATCAGTGAGTCTAGCGGGAGTTACGAGCAGTACTTC. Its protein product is CAISESSGSYEQYF.

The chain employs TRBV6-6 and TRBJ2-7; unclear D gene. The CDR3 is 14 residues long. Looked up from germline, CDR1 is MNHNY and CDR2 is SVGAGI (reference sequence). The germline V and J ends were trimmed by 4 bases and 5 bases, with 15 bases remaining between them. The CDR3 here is CASSSAPVPHEQYF. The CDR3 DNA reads TGTGCCAGCAGTTCGGCTCCCGTCCCCCACGAGCAGTACTTC.

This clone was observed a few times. CDR3 sequence reads: CASSFVNTEAFF. As DNA, the CDR3 is TGTGCCAGCAGCTTTGTGAACACTGAAGCTTTCTTT. This chain uses TRBV7-9 with TRBJ1-1; no reliable D call. There are 12 residues in the CDR3. The germline gives CDR1 SEHNR, CDR2 FQNEAQ (reference sequence). V was cut by 3 bases and J by 0 bases, with 2 bases left in between.

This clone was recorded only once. CDR3 DNA: TGTGCCAGTGCAAATGGCCGCGAGCAGTACTTC. Translating it yields CASANGREQYF. The rearrangement links TRBV6-1 to TRBJ2-7; D remains ambiguous. The CDR3 is 11 residues long. Germline assignment: CDR1 MNHNS and CDR2 SASEGT. Deletions cut 9 bases from V and 6 bases from J, with 12 bases between.

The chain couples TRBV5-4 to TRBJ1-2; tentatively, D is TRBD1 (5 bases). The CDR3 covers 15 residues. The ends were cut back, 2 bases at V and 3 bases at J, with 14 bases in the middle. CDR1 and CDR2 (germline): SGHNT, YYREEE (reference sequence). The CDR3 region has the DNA TGTGCCAGCAGCTTCAAGACAGAGACCTACTATGGCTACACCTTC. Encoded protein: CASSFKTETYYGYTF.

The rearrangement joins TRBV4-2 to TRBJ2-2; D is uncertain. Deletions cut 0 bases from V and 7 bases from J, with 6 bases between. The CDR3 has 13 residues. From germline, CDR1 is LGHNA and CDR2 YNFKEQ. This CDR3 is CASSQERNGELFF. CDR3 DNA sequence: TGTGCCAGCAGCCAAGAAAGGAACGGGGAGCTGTTTTTT.

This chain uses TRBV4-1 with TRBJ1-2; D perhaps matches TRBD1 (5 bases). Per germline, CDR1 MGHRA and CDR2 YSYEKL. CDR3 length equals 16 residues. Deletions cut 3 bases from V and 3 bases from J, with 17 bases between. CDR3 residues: CASSHRIPGGDYGYTF. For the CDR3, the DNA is TGCGCCAGCAGCCACCGCATTCCGGGAGGGGACTATGGCTACACCTTC.

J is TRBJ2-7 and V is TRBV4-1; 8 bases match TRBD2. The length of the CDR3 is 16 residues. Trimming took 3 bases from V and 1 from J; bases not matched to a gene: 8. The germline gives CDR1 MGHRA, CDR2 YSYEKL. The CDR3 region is CASSQPLTGGSYEQYF. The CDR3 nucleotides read TGCGCCAGCAGCCAGCCCCTTACGGGAGGGTCCTACGAGCAGTACTTC.

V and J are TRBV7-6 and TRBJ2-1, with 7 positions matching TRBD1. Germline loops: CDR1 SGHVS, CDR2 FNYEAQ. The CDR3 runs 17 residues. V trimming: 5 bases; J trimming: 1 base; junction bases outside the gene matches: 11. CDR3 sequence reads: CASSGDIEGASYNEQFF. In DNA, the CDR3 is TGTGCCAGCAGCGGCGACATAGAGGGGGCGTCCTACAATGAGCAGTTCTTC.

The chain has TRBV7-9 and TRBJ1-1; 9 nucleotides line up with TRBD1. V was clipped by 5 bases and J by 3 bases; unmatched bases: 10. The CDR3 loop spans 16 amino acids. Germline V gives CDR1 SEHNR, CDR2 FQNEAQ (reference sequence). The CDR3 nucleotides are TGTGCCAGCAGCCCCGGACTGGGACAGGGATACACTGAAGCTTTCTTT. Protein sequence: CASSPGLGQGYTEAFF.

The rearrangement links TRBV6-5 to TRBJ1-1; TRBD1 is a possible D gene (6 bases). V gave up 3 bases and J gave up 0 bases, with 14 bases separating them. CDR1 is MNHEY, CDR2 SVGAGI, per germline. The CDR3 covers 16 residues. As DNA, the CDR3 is TGTGCCAGCAGTTATACAGGGACTAGAATGAACACTGAAGCTTTCTTT. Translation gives CASSYTGTRMNTEAFF.

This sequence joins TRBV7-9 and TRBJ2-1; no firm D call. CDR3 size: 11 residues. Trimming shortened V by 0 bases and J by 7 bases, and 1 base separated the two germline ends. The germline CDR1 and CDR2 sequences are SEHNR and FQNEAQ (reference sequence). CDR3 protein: CASSLANEQFF. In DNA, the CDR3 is TGTGCCAGCAGCTTAGCGAATGAGCAGTTCTTC.

The CDR3 loop is CASSRRQGMNTEAFF. The CDR3 nucleotides are TGTGCCAGCAGTCGCCGACAGGGGATGAACACTGAAGCTTTCTTT. V and J are TRBV27 and TRBJ1-1; 8 positions agree with TRBD1. This CDR3 has 15 residues. With 5 bases clipped from V and 0 bases from J, the junction kept 5 bases outside the gene matches. Germline V gives CDR1 MNHEY, CDR2 SMNVEV (reference sequence).

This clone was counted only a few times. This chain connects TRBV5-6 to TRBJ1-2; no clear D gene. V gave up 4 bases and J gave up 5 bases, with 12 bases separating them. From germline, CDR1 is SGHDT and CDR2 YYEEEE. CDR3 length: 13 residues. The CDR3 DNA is TGTGCCAGCAGCCCTGGACGGGTGTATGGCTACACCTTC. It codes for CASSPGRVYGYTF. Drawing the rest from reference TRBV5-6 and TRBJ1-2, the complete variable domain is DAGVTQSPTHLIKTRGQQVTLRCSPKSGHDTVSWYQQALGQGPQFIFQYYEEEERQRGNFPDRFSGHQFPNYSSELNVNALLLGDSALYLCASSPGRVYGYTFGSGTRLTVV.

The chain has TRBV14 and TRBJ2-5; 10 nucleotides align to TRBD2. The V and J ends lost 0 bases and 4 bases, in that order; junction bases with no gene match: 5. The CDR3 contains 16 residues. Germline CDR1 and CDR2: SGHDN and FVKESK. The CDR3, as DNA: TGTGCCAGCAGCCAAGATCTAGCGGGAGCGGCAGAGACCCAGTACTTC. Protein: CASSQDLAGAAETQYF.

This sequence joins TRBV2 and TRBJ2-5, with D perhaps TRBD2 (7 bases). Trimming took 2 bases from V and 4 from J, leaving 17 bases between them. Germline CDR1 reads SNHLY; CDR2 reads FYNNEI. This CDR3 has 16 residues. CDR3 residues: CASSERGALRGETQYF. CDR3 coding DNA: TGTGCCAGCAGTGAACGGGGGGCCCTGAGGGGAGAGACCCAGTACTTC.